This TCR beta chain stems from a study of T cells in Graves' hyperthyroidism and ophthalmopathy. Study-wide results and limits: With a median lead of around 6.7 months before onset, the model predicted ophthalmopathy.

With regard to this clonotype: What it binds is unknown.

TCR beta CDR3 sequences were amplified from RNA transcripts. The HTBI primer set was used in a first-round RT-PCR of the TCR CDR3. TCRdb recomputed calls from the multiplex PCR reads with MiXCR, one row per CDR3 protein. The profile covers fewer than 900,000 distinct CDR3 sequences, with about 17% appearing a single time and over 7.5% taken by the ten largest. Patients aged 18 to 65 with hyperthyroidism were newly diagnosed, with duration under 2 months. Uncontrolled infections, other autoimmune diseases, pregnancy or lactation led to exclusion of patients. The clonotype comes from a man between 18 and 35 years old with Graves' hyperthyroidism. The sample was blood.

This CDR3 reads CASSQDSYRQETQYF. In DNA, the CDR3 is TGTGCCAGCAGCCAAGATTCTTACAGACAAGAGACCCAGTACTTC. The genes are TRBV3-1 and TRBJ2-5; D gene ambiguous. The CDR3 is 15 residues long. V shed 0 bases and J shed 2 bases, with 10 bases lying between them. Per germline, CDR1 LGHDT and CDR2 YNNKEL (reference sequence).